A single T cell receptor (beta chain) is shown here with its context. Antigen unknown. The sample originates from a study of chemoradiotherapy in HPV16-positive cancers. Using immunoSEQ multiplex PCR, the repertoire was profiled, and TCRdb retains in-frame clones only, with some absent. This sample has about 33,000 clones, with about 88% found just once. Study-wide points: Functional assays defining HPV-specific T cells used only two HPV16-positive patients. Candidate HPV-specific clones and E7-related TCR motifs grew in tumor during treatment.

This CDR3 is built from 14 residues. V lost 4 bases to trimming and J lost 5 bases; unmatched junction nucleotides: 5. Germline CDR1 reads KGHSH; CDR2 reads LQKENI. The TCR sequence derives from a human donor with HPV-associated anogenital cancer. The chain recombines TRBV18 with TRBJ1-1; 9 bases are shared with TRBD1. This sample comprised blood, obtained from a patient who underwent chemoradiotherapy. The CDR3 nucleotides read TGTGCCAGCTCACAGGGACAGGGTCGGACTGAAGCTTTCTTT. It encodes CASSQGQGRTEAFF.